This T cell receptor beta chain was identified during a study of blood T cell repertoires in COVID-19. Study context: Italy, Spain and the United States were the sources of the convalescent and acute COVID-19 samples. PBMCs, B-cell-depleted T cells, or T cells were the source of the cDNA or gDNA that made up the material.

Trimming pared 1 base from V and 9 bases from J, leaving 7 bases between. The CDR3 loop spans 12 amino acids. Germline CDR1 and CDR2: SEHNR and FQNEAQ (reference sequence). Original analysis: Estimates of nucleated cell counts were drawn from the amplification of reference gene primers. Clones were sequenced by immunoSEQ multiplex PCR, and TCRdb holds only the in-frame ones, with some missing. Clone size and the V and J calls come from that table; the DNA yielded D and trimming. The sample shows about 190,000 clones, roughly 90% of them seen only once. The sequence was obtained from a man aged 50-60 years with acute or convalescent COVID-19. The chain joins TRBV7-9 to TRBJ2-1; unclear D gene. The material sequenced was peripheral blood. CDR3 coding DNA: TGTGCCAGCAGCTTAGGGCAGGTTGAGCAGTTCTTC. Amino acid sequence: CASSLGQVEQFF.